The 11 T cell receptor beta chains listed next were all sequenced from one sample in a study of T cell responses to AZD1222 COVID-19 vaccine. This table comes from immunoSEQ multiplex PCR, and its TCRdb copy is limited to in-frame clones, with some not included. This sample has roughly 120,000 clones, with approximately 90% found just once. The material sequenced was peripheral blood, taken on day 0 of AZD1222 vaccination. The receptors come from an adult in good health.

As DNA, the CDR3 is TGTGCCAGCAGCGGAGCGGGACAAGACAAGGGCGGCTACACCTTC. Amino acid sequence: CASSGAGQDKGGYTF. The chain combines TRBV11-3 with TRBJ1-2, with D perhaps TRBD1 (6 bases). V was clipped by 5 bases and J by 8 bases, with 21 bases between them. The V gene's germline CDR1 is SGHNT and CDR2 YENEEA. CDR3 length: 15 residues.

This chain links TRBV19 with TRBJ2-5; the D gene is possibly TRBD2 (6 bases). The germline V gene encodes CDR1 LNHDA and CDR2 SQIVND (reference sequence). Trimming stripped 3 bases from V and 2 bases from J, with 10 bases between. CDR3 size: 14 residues. CDR3 in amino acids: CASSIDGRQETQYF. DNA for the CDR3: TGTGCCAGTAGTATCGACGGGAGACAAGAGACCCAGTACTTC.

A single count supports this clone. This chain uses TRBV4-2 with TRBJ1-1; maybe TRBD1 (5 bases). This CDR3 region has 14 residues. Germline V gene sequence: CDR1 LGHNA, CDR2 YNFKEQ. V lost 4 bases and J lost 1, with 10 bases in between. CDR3 sequence: CASSPPRGNTEAFF. DNA for the CDR3: TGTGCCAGCAGCCCACCTAGGGGGAACACTGAAGCTTTCTTT.

The rearrangement links TRBV3-1 (or the pseudogene TRBV3-2) to TRBJ2-2, with D possibly being TRBD2 (5 bases). The germline V gene encodes CDR1 LGHDT and CDR2 YNNKEL (reference sequence). CDR3 length: 13 residues. V was clipped by 1 base and J by 8 bases, with 8 bases between them. Here the CDR3 DNA reads TGTGCCAGCAGCCAAGGACTATCTGGGGAGCTGTTTTTT. Protein sequence: CASSQGLSGELFF.

This clone was seen a handful of times. The chain links TRBV27 to TRBJ2-7; TRBD2 agrees at 8 bases. The CDR3 totals 15 residues. After removal of 5 bases from V and 1 base from J, the junction contained 7 bases not matched to a gene. Germline lookup yields CDR1 MNHEY and CDR2 SMNVEV (reference sequence). The CDR3 DNA sequence: TGTGCCAGCAGTCCACCTGAGCGGGAGTCCTACGAGCAGTACGTC. Encoded protein: CASSPPERESYEQYV.

The V and J genes are TRBV7-2 and TRBJ2-5; a weak D match, TRBD1 (6 bases). In germline, CDR1 is SGHTA, CDR2 FQGNSA. Trimming left V 6 bases short and J 4 bases short, with 15 bases between. This CDR3 comprises 14 residues. The CDR3 spells CASRTRGWGETQYF. In DNA form, the CDR3 reads TGTGCCAGCAGAACCAGGGGCTGGGGAGAGACCCAGTACTTC.

This chain connects TRBV19 to TRBJ2-7; no firm D call. V shed 3 bases and J shed 2 bases, with 11 bases lying between them. This CDR3 region has 14 residues. Germline V gene sequence: CDR1 LNHDA, CDR2 SQIVND (reference sequence). CDR3 sequence: CASSINSLAYEQYF. The CDR3 DNA reads as TGTGCCAGTAGTATCAACAGTCTAGCCTACGAGCAGTACTTC.

This clone was detected only once. The chain couples TRBV6-1 to TRBJ1-6; D is perhaps TRBD1 (5 bases). This CDR3 contains 14 residues. Germline CDR1 is MNHNS and CDR2 is SASEGT. V was trimmed by 3 bases and J by 10 bases, leaving 13 bases between them. CDR3 bases: TGTGCCAGCAGTGAGGGGCGGCAGGCGTCACCCCTCCACTTT. Residues: CASSEGRQASPLHF.

The CDR3 DNA sequence: TGCGCCAGCAGCCAAGTCCCGGGCCGTAATGAAAAACTGTTTTTT. Translating gives CASSQVPGRNEKLFF. The gene calls are TRBV4-1 and TRBJ1-4, with D hard to call. V shed 1 base and J shed 4 bases, with 10 bases lying between them. CDR1 is MGHRA and CDR2 is YSYEKL in the germline V gene. This CDR3 spans 15 amino acids.

This sequence joins TRBV6-5 and TRBJ1-5; D gene ambiguous. Germline V gene data show CDR1 as MNHEY and CDR2 as SVGAGI. The CDR3 consists of 13 residues. V was trimmed by 5 bases and J by 2 bases, leaving 7 bases between them. The CDR3, as DNA: TGTGCCAGCAGTCCCAGCGGCAATCAGCCCCAGCATTTT. Amino acids: CASSPSGNQPQHF.

V and J are TRBV5-1 and TRBJ2-7; the match to TRBD2 covers 8 bases. The junction had 7 bases not matched to a gene; V was cut back by 4 bases and J by 4 bases. This CDR3 has 14 residues. Per germline, CDR1 SGHRS and CDR2 YFSETQ. The CDR3 region is CASSLITGGYEQYF. CDR3 bases: TGCGCCAGCAGCCTGATTACGGGGGGGTACGAGCAGTACTTC.